The present TCR beta chain was sequenced within a study of shared clonotypes between healthy human individuals (dated by TCRdb to the early 2020s). Background on the whole study: The cohort comprised a couple of women and a few men aged 18 to 49 years. Per donor, leukapheresis produced somewhere between about 0.85 and 8.9 billion PBMCs. To estimate repertoire size and how much clonotype sharing occurs between individuals, the study deeply sequenced the blood TCR repertoires of several healthy adults. For each donor, CD4 naive and CD4 memory were each run on three plates, CD8 naive on two plates, and CD8 memory on one plate. Libraries were prepared and TCR repertoires were sequenced by different laboratories using diverse techniques, in order to increase sequencing depth and limit assay-specific biases. The paper's findings and limits, for the study overall: When several donors were compared, the shared fraction of clonotypes was about 5% for naive CD4, roughly 3.3% for naive CD8, more than 2% for memory CD4, and around 0.37% for memory CD8. The small number of donors limited the genetic and exposure-history diversity represented. Pairwise subsampling indicated that sequencing depth was expected to affect the degree of clonotype sharing among donors. Rarefaction of sorted-subset datasets indicated incomplete sequencing despite the large sequencing depth. Compared with non-shared clonotypes, the clonotypes found in all four sorted-subset donors had higher generation probabilities. Sampling was restricted to blood, and TCR repertoires in tissue are likely to differ from TCR repertoires in blood. Naive subsets generally had larger estimated clonotype richness than memory subsets did.

CDR1 and CDR2, per the germline V gene, are MDHEN and SYDVKM. CDR3 length: 19 amino acids, cysteine to phenylalanine. CDR3 DNA is the only sequence kept; it has 57 bases, read in frame from the first base. Relative to germline, V is missing 4 bases and J is missing 1 base, with 16 bases of the junction outside any gene match. Using the deep immunoSEQ assay, multiplex PCR amplified TCR CDR3 regions from genomic DNA. Extracted genomic DNA from each cell subset was spread evenly across all wells of several immunoSEQ 96-well plates, with each plate serving as a replicate. For sorted subsets, each replicate PCR was loaded with 200 ng genomic DNA, equivalent to some 27,000 T cell genomes. Purified libraries were measured with a Qubit 3.0 fluorometer, size-checked on a Bioanalyzer 2100, and measured again with the KAPA Library Quantification kit. Each immunoSEQ 96-well plate was sequenced on its own single-read 150-cycle Illumina NextSeq 550 flow cell. Turning to the authors' computational methods: Because the immunoSEQ output included only junctional sequences and no quality scores, the filtering could not be the same as the filtering used for full-length reads. To assign V/J genes and CDR3, sequences were annotated against IMGT germline references using PyIR, a Python wrapper for IgBLAST v1.9. Reads were removed for weak V/J assignments (E-value above 1e-6), missing CDR3, stop codons, out-of-frame junctions, or ambiguous translated residues. V3J clonotypes were defined by identical inferred V gene, J gene, and CDR3 amino acid sequence. Percentage overlap between repertoires was calculated by dividing the number of shared unique clonotypes by the size of the smaller repertoire. Three approaches were used to assess repertoire richness: RTK rarefaction, the Chao1 estimator, and Recon v2.1 estimates of unobserved clonotypes. Generation probabilities were computed with OLGA for all TCRbeta clonotypes obtained by the gDNA method from several donors. Here the immuneACCESS table is served through TCRdb, limited to in-frame sequences with V and J called. Missing clones are a known gap in these copies; in checked studies unresolved V genes cover under half, and the rest lacks a known reason. For V, J and clone size, that table is used; D and trimming come from the DNA. Across this sample there are around 610,000 clones, with roughly 96% seen only once. The ten largest account for 0.11% of the sample.

As to this clone: This receptor's antigen is unknown. No quality values exist for individual bases; no much larger clone is one base distant.

CD8 naive samples were obtained by positive selection for CCR7 among CD45RO-negative cells, yielding a CD45RA+CCR7+ population from which TemRA cells were excluded. Donors were healthy HIV-negative adults with no recently reported acute infections or vaccinations. Only Caucasian adults living in Nashville, Tennessee, USA were represented among the donors. Blood was collected by leukapheresis, and PBMCs were isolated by Ficoll-Histopaque density gradient centrifugation and then cryopreserved in liquid nitrogen vapor phase. Analytical flow cytometry was used to check the purity and quantity of each magnetically sorted T cell population. Genomic DNA was isolated from each sorted fraction and quantified by UV absorbance on a Nanodrop 2000c.

Sequenced material: naive CD8+ T cells sorted from blood. The intended sense of this specimen's cell subset or site label: CD45RA+CCR7+. This sequence was found in a woman between 25 and 40 years old in good health. The rearrangement joined TRBV28 to TRBJ2-3, and 8 junction bases match TRBD2. The CDR3 protein sequence reads: CASSSLASREGGGTDTQYF. The DNA sequence is TGTGCCAGCAGTTCTCTCGCCTCTCGGGAGGGGGGGGGCACAGATACGCAGTATTTT.